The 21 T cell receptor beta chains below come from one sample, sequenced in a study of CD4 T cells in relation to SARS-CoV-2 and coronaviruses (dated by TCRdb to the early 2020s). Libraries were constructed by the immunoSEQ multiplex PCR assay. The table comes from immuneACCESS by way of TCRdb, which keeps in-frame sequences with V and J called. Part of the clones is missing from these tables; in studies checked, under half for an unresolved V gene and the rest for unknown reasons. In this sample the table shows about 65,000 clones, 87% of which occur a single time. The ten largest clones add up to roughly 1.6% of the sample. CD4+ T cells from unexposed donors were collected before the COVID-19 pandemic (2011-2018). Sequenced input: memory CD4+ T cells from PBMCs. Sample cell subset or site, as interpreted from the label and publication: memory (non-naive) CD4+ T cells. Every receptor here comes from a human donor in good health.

The CDR3 nucleotides are TGTGCCAGTAGTACTCCTAGCGGGGGGGCCGGGAATGAGCAGTTCTTC. It is translated as CASSTPSGGAGNEQFF. The gene calls are TRBV19 and TRBJ2-1, with TRBD2 identical over 12 bases. With 4 bases clipped from V and 7 bases from J, the junction kept 8 bases outside the gene matches. Germline assignment: CDR1 LNHDA and CDR2 SQIVND (reference sequence). There are 16 residues in the CDR3.

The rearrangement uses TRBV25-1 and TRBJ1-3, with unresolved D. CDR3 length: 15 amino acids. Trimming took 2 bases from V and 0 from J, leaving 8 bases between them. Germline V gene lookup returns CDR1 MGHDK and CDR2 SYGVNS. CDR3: CASSEAGSSGNTIYF. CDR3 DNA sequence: TGTGCCAGCAGTGAAGCAGGTAGCTCTGGAAACACCATATATTTT.

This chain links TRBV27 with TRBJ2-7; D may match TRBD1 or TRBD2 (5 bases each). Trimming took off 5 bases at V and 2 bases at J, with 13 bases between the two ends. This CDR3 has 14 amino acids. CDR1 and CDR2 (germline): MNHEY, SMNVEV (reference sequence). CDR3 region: CASSKTGGAYEQYF. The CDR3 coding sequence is TGTGCCAGCAGTAAAACAGGAGGCGCCTACGAGCAGTACTTC.

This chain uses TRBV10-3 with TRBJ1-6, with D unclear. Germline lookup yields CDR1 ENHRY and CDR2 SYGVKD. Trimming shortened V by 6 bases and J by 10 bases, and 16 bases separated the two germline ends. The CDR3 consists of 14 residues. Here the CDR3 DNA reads TGTGCCATCAGCTTCGGACTGGTAGACTCACCCCTCCACTTT. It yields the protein CAISFGLVDSPLHF.

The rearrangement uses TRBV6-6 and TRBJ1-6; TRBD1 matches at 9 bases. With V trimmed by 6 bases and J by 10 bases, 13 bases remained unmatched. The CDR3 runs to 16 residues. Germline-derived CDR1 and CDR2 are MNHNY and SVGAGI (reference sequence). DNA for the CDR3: TGTGCCAGCAGCTCCCATCAAACAGGGGGCCACTCACCCCTCCACTTT. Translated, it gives CASSSHQTGGHSPLHF.

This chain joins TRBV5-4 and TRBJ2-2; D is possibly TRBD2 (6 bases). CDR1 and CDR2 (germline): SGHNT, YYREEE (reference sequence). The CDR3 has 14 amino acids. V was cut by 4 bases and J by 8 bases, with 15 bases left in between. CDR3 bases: TGTGCCAGCAGCACTCTTCTCGGGAGAGGGGAGCTGTTTTTT. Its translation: CASSTLLGRGELFF.

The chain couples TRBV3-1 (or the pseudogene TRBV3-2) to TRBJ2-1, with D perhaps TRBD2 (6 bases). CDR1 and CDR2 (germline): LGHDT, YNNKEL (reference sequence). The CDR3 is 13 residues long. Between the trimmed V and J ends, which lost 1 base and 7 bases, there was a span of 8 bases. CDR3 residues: CASSQGLVNEQFF. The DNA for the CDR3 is TGTGCCAGCAGCCAAGGACTAGTGAATGAGCAGTTCTTC.

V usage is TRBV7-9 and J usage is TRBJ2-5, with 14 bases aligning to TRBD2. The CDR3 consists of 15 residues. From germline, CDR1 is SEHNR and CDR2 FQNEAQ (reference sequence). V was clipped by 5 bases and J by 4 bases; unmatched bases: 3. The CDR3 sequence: CASSIGTSGRETQYF. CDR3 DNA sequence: TGTGCCAGCAGCATTGGGACTAGCGGGAGAGAGACCCAGTACTTC.

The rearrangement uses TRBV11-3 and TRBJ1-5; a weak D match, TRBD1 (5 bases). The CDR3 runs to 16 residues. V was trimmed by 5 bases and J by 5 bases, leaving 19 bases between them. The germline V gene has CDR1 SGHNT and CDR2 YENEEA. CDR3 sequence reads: CASSPETAPRHQPQHF. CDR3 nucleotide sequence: TGTGCCAGCAGCCCAGAGACAGCCCCCCGACATCAGCCCCAGCATTTT.

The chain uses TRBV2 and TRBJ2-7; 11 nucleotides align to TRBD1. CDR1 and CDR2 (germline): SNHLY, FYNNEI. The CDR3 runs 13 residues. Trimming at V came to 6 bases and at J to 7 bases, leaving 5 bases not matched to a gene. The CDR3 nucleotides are TGTGCCAGCAGCGGACAGGGGGCGGGTGAGCAGTACTTC. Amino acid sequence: CASSGQGAGEQYF.

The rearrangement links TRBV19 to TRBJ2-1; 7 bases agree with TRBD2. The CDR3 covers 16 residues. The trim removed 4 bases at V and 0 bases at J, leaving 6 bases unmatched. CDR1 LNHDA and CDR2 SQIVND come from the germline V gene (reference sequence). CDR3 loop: CASSTRGVSSYNEQFF. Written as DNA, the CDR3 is TGTGCCAGTAGTACCCGGGGGGTTAGCTCCTACAATGAGCAGTTCTTC.

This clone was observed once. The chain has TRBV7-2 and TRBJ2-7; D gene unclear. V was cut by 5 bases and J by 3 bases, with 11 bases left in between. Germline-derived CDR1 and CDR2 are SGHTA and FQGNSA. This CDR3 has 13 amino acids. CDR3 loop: CASSPANSYEQYF. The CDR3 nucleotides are TGTGCCAGCAGCCCAGCTAACAGCTACGAGCAGTACTTC.

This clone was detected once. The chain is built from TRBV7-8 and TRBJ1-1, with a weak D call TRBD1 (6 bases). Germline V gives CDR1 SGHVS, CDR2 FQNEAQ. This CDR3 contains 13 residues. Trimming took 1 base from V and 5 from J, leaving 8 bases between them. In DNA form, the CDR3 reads TGTGCCAGCAGCTTAGACAGGGATACTGAAGCTTTCTTT. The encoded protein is CASSLDRDTEAFF.

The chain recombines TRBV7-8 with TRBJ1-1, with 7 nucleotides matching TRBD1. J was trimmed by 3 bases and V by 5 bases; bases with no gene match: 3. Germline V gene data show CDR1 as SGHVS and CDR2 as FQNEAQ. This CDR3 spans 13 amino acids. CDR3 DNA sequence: TGTGCCAGCAGCAGGGGGCAGGACACTGAAGCTTTCTTT. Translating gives CASSRGQDTEAFF.

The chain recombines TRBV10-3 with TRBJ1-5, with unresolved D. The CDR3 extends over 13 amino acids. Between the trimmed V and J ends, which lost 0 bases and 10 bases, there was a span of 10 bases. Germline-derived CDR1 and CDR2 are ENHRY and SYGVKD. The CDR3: CAISESTLRPQHF. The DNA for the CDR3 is TGTGCCATCAGTGAGTCCACCCTTCGCCCCCAGCATTTT.

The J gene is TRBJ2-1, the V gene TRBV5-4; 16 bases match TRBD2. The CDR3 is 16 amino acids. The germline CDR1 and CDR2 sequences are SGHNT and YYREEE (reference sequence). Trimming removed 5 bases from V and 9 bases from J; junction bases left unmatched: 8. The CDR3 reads CASRPGTSGRAGEQFF. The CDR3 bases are TGTGCCAGCAGACCCGGGACTAGCGGGAGGGCCGGTGAGCAGTTCTTC.

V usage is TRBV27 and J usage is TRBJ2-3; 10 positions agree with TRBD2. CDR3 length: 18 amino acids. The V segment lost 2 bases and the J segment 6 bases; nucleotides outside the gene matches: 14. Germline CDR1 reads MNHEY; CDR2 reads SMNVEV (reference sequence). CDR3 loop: CASSLVSSGGRWGDTQYF. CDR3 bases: TGTGCCAGCAGTTTAGTCTCTAGCGGGGGCCGGTGGGGGGATACGCAGTATTTT.

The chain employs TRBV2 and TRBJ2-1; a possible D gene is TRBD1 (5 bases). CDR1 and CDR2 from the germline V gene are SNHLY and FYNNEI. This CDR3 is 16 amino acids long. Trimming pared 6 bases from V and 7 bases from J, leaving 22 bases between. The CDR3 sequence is CASRVTGNFIKNEQFF. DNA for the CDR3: TGTGCCAGCAGGGTTACAGGAAATTTTATTAAAAATGAGCAGTTCTTC.

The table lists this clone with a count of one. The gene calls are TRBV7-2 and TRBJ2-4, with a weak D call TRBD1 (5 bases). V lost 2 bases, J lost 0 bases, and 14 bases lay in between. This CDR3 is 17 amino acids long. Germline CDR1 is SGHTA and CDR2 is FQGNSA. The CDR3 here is CASSLPPTGVAKNIQYF. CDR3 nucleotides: TGTGCCAGCAGCTTACCCCCAACAGGAGTAGCCAAAAACATTCAGTACTTC.

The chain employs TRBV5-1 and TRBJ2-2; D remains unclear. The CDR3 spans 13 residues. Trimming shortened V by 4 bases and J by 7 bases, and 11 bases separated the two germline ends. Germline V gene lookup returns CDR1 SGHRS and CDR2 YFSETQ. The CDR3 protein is CASSPTVIGELFF. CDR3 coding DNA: TGCGCCAGCAGCCCAACAGTCATCGGGGAGCTGTTTTTT.

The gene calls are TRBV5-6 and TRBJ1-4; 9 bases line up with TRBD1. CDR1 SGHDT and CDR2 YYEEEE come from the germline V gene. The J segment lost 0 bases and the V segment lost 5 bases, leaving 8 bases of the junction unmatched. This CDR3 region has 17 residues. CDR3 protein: CASRQGTGGTTNEKLFF. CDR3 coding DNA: TGTGCCAGCAGACAAGGAACAGGGGGCACAACTAATGAAAAACTGTTTTTT.